These 10 T cell receptor beta chains were sequenced from one sample in a study of cytotoxic CD8 clonotypes in ibrutinib-treated CLL. Assay: immunoSEQ multiplex PCR; the TCRdb copy retains only in-frame clones and omits some. The sample gives 200,000 to 250,000 clones, 60% to 80% of which show up once; 10% to 12% is in the top ten. This sample comprised PBMCs, obtained after 12 months of ibrutinib treatment. The receptors come from a human donor with chronic lymphocytic leukemia.

The chain carries TRBV4-1 and TRBJ1-4; D not certain. Between the trimmed V and J ends, which lost 1 base and 3 bases, there was a span of 9 bases. Germline CDR1 and CDR2: MGHRA and YSYEKL. This CDR3 contains 15 residues. The CDR3 nucleotides read TGCGCCAGCAGCCAAGTTCATGGTTCTAATGAAAAACTGTTTTTT. Its protein product is CASSQVHGSNEKLFF.

V usage is TRBV28 and J usage is TRBJ2-1; weak D call: TRBD2 (5 bases). V shed 2 bases and J shed 5 bases, with 7 bases lying between them. This CDR3 comprises 13 residues. CDR1 and CDR2 (germline): MDHEN, SYDVKM. The CDR3 DNA reads TGTGCCAGCAGTTTAAGCGGCGACAATGAGCAGTTCTTC. Amino acids: CASSLSGDNEQFF.

This chain connects TRBV10-3 to TRBJ2-7; 13 bases agree with TRBD2. The CDR3 has 18 residues. Germline V lookup: CDR1 ENHRY, CDR2 SYGVKD. Trimming took 1 base from V and 0 from J; bases not matched to a gene: 6. The CDR3 bases are TGTGCCATCAGTGAGTGGGGACTAGCGGGACCTGCCTCCTACGAGCAGTACTTC. This gives the protein CAISEWGLAGPASYEQYF.

This clone occurred once. The chain uses TRBV27 and TRBJ1-2; 8 bases fit TRBD1. V lost 5 bases, J lost 7 bases, and 6 bases stayed unmatched. This CDR3 has 13 amino acids. Per the germline V gene, CDR1 is MNHEY and CDR2 is SMNVEV (reference sequence). The CDR3 spells CASSQGQDRGYTF. The CDR3 region has the DNA TGTGCCAGCAGTCAGGGACAGGATCGTGGCTACACCTTC.

The rearrangement links TRBV4-1 to TRBJ2-7; 8 nucleotides line up with TRBD2. Germline V gene data show CDR1 as MGHRA and CDR2 as YSYEKL. Trimming cost V 2 bases and J 0 bases; bases outside gene matches: 3. The CDR3 runs to 15 residues. The CDR3 region is CASSQLREASYEQYF. CDR3 DNA sequence: TGCGCCAGCAGCCAATTGCGGGAGGCCTCCTACGAGCAGTACTTC.

J is TRBJ1-4 and V is TRBV7-2; the D gene is possibly TRBD1 (5 bases). Germline CDR1 is SGHTA and CDR2 is FQGNSA. Trimming took off 1 base at V and 7 bases at J, with 13 bases between the two ends. The CDR3 sequence is 15 residues long. In nucleotides, the CDR3 is TGTGCCAGCAGCTTAGTGGCAGGGCTTAGTGAAAAACTGTTTTTT. Translation: CASSLVAGLSEKLFF.

V and J are TRBV10-2 and TRBJ2-7, with a weak D call TRBD1 (6 bases). V lost 4 bases and J 2 bases, leaving 15 bases between the germline ends. Germline V gene data show CDR1 as WSHSY and CDR2 as SAAADI. CDR3 size: 15 residues. CDR3 nucleotide sequence: TGCGCCAGCAGTGCGCTCTCACAGGGAACCTACGAGCAGTACTTC. It yields the protein CASSALSQGTYEQYF.

This sequence joins TRBV14 and TRBJ2-7; possible D gene TRBD2, 5 bases. Trimming took 4 bases from V and 4 from J, leaving 17 bases between them. The CDR3 loop spans 15 amino acids. Germline V gene lookup returns CDR1 SGHDN and CDR2 FVKESK. The CDR3 bases are TGTGCCAGCAGCCCCCAGGACTGGGGAAGGTACGAGCAGTACTTC. Translated, it gives CASSPQDWGRYEQYF.

The CDR3: CASSYSSGGHYNEQFF. CDR3 bases: TGTGCCAGCAGTTACTCTTCGGGGGGTCATTACAATGAGCAGTTCTTC. This chain links TRBV6-5 with TRBJ2-1; 7 bases fit TRBD2. V lost 0 bases, J lost 4 bases, and 6 bases stayed unmatched. Germline CDR1 and CDR2: MNHEY and SVGAGI. The CDR3 is 16 residues long.

The sample holds one count of this clone. The chain has TRBV6-1 and TRBJ1-1, with D unresolved. Deletions cut 3 bases from V and 1 base from J, with 9 bases between. Germline V CDR1 and CDR2: MNHNS, SASEGT. The CDR3 has 14 amino acids. CDR3 region: CASSDSPPNTEAFF. CDR3 coding DNA: TGTGCCAGCAGTGATTCCCCGCCGAACACTGAAGCTTTCTTT.